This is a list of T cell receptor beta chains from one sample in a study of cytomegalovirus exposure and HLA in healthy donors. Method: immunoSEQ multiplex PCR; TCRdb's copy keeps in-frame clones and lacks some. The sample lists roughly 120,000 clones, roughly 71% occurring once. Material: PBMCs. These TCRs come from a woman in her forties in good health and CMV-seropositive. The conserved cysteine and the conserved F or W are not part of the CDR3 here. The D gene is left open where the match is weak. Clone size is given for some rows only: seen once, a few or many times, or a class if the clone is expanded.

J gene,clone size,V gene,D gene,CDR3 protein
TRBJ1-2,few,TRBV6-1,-,ASRRTGSNYGYT
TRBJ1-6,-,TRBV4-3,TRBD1,ASSQWTGEGRVSPLH
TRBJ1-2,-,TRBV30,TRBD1,AWTPGQGYDFT
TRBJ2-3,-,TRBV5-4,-,ASSLDAGWLDTQY
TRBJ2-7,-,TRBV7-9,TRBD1,SSSKTGTEYYEQY
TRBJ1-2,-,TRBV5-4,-,ASSLDSAYGYT
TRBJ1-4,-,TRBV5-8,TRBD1,ASSPGQGNEKLF
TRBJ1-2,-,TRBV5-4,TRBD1,ASSSRRQGGGYT
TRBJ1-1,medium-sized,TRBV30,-,AWSVEAGGVGTEAF
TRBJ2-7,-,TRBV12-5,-,ASGLGAPREQY
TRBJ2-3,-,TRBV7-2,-,ASSSVRRSTDTQY
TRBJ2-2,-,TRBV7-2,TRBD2,ASSPRGTQTGELF
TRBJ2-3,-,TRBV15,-,ATSRDGGQGTQY
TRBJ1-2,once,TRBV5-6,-,ASSVAGSYGYT
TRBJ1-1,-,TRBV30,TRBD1,AWKFRQGANTEAF
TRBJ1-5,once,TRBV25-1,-,ASSEQGNNQPQH
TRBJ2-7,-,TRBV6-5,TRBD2,ASSLGGSPLFHEQY
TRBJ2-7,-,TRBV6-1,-,ATLVTILSYEQY
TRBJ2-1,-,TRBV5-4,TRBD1,ASSLTTGIHEQF
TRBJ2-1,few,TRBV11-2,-,ASSKPGTLTGNEQF
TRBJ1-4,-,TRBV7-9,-,ASLGQRNEKLF
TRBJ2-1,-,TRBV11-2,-,ASSLVGGSYNEQF
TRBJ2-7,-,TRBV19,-,ASFPDGKPYEQY
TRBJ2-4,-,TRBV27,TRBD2,ASSSTSEDIQY
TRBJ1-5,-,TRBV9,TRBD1,ASSRTGTGNQPQH
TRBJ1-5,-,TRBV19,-,ASKAGNQPQH
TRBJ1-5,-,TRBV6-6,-,ASQLNRDSAGQPQH
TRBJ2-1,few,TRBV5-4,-,ASSLPLGLARNEQF
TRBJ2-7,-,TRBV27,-,ASSWEGGGLYEQY
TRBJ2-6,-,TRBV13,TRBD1,ASSLATGGPGANVLT
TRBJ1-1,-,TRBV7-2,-,ASSLAVGANTEAF
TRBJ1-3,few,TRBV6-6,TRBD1,ASSSYRGSGNTIY
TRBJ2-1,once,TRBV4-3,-,ASSQDYYNEQF
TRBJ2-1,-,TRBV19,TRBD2,ATRLAGVLYNEQF
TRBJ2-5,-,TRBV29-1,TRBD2,SVAAGAGGETQY
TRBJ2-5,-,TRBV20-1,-,SAEDQETQY
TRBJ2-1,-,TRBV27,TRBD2,ASSGLVDGGNEQF
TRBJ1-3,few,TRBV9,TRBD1,ASSVAGGIGNTIY
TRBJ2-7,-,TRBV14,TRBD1,ASSRDRGRQY
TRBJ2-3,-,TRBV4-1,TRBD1,ASSQATGASTDTQY
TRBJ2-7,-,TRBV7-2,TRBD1,ASSSGTGGGYEQY
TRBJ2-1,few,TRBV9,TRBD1,ASSVDRASSYNEQF
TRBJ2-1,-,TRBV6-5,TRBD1,ASNIRTGVVGEQF
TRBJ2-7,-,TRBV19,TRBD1,ASSQQTGTYEQY
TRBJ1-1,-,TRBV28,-,ASIPGRENTEAF
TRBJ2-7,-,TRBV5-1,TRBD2,ASSLRAGAYEQY
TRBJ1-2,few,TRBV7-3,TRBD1,ASSAWDRGNYGYT
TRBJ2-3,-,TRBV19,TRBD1,ASSIVRGTGIGADTQY